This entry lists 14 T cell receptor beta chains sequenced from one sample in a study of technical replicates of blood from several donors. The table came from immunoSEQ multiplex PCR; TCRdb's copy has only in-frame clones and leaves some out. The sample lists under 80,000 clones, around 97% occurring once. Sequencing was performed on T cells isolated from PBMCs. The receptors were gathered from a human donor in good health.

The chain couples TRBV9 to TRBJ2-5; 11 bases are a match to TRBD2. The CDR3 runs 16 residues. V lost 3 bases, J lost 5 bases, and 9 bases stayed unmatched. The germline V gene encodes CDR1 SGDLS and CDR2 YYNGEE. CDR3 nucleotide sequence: TGTGCCAGCAGCGCCTCTAGCGGGGGGCCTGGGGAGACCCAGTACTTC. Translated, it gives CASSASSGGPGETQYF.

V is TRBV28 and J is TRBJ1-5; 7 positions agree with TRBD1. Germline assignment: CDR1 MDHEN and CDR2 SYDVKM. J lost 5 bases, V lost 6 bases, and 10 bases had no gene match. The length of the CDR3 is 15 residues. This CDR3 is CASSQTGTGYQPQHF. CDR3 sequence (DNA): TGTGCCAGCAGCCAGACAGGGACCGGCTATCAGCCCCAGCATTTT.

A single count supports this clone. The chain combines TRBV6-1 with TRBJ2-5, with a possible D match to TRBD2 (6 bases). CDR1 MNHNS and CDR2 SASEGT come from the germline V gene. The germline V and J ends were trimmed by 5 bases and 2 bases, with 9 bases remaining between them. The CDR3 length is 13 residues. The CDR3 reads CASSRGYQETQYF. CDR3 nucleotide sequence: TGTGCCAGCAGTCGGGGGTATCAAGAGACCCAGTACTTC.

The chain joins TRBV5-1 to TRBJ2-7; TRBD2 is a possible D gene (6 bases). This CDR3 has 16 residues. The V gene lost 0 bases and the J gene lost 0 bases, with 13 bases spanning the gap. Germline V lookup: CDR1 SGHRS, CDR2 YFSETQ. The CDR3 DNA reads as TGCGCCAGCAGCTTGGCCCTCGGGACTGGCTCCTACGAGCAGTACTTC. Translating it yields CASSLALGTGSYEQYF.

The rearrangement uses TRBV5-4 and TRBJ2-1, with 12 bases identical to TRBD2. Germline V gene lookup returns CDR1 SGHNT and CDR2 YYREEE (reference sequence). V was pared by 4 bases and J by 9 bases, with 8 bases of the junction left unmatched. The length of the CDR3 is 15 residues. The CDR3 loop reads CASSPGLAGIPEQFF. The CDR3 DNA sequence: TGTGCCAGCAGCCCCGGACTAGCGGGAATTCCTGAGCAGTTCTTC.

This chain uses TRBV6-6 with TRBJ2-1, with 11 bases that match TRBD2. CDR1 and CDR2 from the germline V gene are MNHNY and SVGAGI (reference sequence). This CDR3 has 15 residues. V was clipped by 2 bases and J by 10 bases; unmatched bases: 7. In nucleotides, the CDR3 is TGTGCCAGCAGTTACAAACTAGCGGGAGATCGGGAGCAGTTCTTC. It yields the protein CASSYKLAGDREQFF.

CDR3: CASKLGGAAYNEQFF. CDR3 nucleotide sequence: TGCGCCAGCAAATTGGGGGGGGCCGCCTACAATGAGCAGTTCTTC. The rearrangement links TRBV5-1 to TRBJ2-1, with a possible D match to TRBD2 (7 bases). V lost 6 bases and J 2 bases, leaving 15 bases between the germline ends. Germline V CDR1 and CDR2: SGHRS, YFSETQ. The CDR3 consists of 15 residues. The full variable domain, its missing parts supplied by reference TRBV5-1 and TRBJ2-1, is KAGVTQTPRYLIKTRGQQVTLSCSPISGHRSVSWYQQTPGQGLQFLFEYFSETQRNKGNFPGRFSGRQFSNSRSEMNVSTLELGDSALYLCASKLGGAAYNEQFFGPGTRLTVL.

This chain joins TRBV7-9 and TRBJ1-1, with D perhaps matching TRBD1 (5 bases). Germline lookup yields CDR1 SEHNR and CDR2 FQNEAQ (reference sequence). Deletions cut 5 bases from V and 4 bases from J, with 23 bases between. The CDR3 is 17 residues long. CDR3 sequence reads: CASSREIGGWGGTEAFF. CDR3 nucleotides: TGTGCCAGCAGCCGGGAAATCGGGGGATGGGGCGGCACTGAAGCTTTCTTT.

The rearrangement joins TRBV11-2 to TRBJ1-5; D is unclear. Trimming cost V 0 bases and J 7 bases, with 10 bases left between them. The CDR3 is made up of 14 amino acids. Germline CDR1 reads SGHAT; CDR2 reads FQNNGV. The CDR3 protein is CASSLDQNGQPQHF. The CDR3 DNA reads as TGTGCCAGCAGCTTAGATCAAAACGGGCAGCCCCAGCATTTT.

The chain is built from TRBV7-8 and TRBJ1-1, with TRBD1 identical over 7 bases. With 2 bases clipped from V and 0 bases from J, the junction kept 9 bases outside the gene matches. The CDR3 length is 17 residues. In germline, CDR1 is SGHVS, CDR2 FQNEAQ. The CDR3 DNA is TGTGCCAGCAGCTTAACATCAAGGACAGGCGTGAACACTGAAGCTTTCTTT. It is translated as CASSLTSRTGVNTEAFF.

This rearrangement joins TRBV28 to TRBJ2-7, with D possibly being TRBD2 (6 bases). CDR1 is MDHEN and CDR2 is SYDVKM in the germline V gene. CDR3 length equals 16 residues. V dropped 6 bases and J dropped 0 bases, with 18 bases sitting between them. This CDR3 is CASRSSSWRDSYEQYF. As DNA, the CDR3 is TGTGCCAGCAGATCATCTAGTTGGCGGGACTCCTACGAGCAGTACTTC. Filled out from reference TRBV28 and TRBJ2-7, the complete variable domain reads DVKVTQSSRYLVKRTGEKVFLECVQDMDHENMFWYRQDPGLGLRLIYFSYDVKMKEKGDIPEGYSVSREKKERFSLILESASTNQTSMYLCASRSSSWRDSYEQYFGPGTRLTVT.

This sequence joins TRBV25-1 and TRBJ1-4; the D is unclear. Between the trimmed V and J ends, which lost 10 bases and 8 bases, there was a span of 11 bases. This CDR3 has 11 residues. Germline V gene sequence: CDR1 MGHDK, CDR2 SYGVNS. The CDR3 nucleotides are TGTGCCACCCAATCCGGGGAAAAACTGTTTTTT. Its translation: CATQSGEKLFF.

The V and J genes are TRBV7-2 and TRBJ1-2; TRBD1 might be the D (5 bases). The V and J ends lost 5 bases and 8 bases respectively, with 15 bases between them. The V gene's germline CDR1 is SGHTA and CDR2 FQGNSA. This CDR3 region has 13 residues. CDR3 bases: TGTGCCAGCAGCCCGGAGCAGGGTTACGGCTACACCTTC. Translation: CASSPEQGYGYTF.

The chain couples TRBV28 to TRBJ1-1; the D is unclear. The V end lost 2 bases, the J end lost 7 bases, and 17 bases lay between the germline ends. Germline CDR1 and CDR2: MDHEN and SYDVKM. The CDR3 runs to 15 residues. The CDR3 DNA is TGTGCCAGCAGTTTAGTAGTCTGGAATAGCGATGAAGCTTTCTTT. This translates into CASSLVVWNSDEAFF.